A selection of T cell receptor beta chains follows, all from one sample in a study of PD-1 blockade in mismatch repair-deficient tumors. Generated by immunoSEQ multiplex PCR, the TCRdb table keeps only in-frame clones and is missing some. The data hold 85,000 to 130,000 clones, with 70% to 85% observed a single time. Sequences were derived from peripheral blood, sampled approximately 35 weeks after starting pembrolizumab. Receptor source: an adult with mismatch repair-deficient cancer. Each CDR3 is given with its conserved first and last residue. The order of the fields is clone size, V gene, CDR3 protein. Rows give clone size only sometimes, using once, few, many, or a class for an expanded clone.

NA	TRBV5-4	CASSGYRSTGELFF
NA	TRBV18	CASSPPSLNNEQFF
NA	TRBV15	CAAWIHLSNYGYTF
NA	TRBV2	CASSSRQETQYF
NA	TRBV6-4	CASSAGQTKSYEQYF
NA	TRBV7-2	CASSSQGVSPYEQYF
NA	TRBV5-6	CASSLSSEYNEQFF
NA	TRBV11-2	CASSLAMGEQFF
NA	TRBV5-4	CASSLGARIEGQYF
once	TRBV4-1	CASSQDQGVFYEQYF
NA	TRBV9	CASSHSGRSHNEQFF
NA	TRBV7-8	CASSFGTVSTDTQYF
NA	TRBV29-1	CSVPGLAGVADTQYF
NA	TRBV6-5	CASRSENSGEQYF
NA	TRBV6-1	CASSEDTYSNQPQHF
NA	TRBV14	CASSQDRTDPAKNIQYF
NA	TRBV7-8	CASSQQSYEQYF
NA	TRBV30	CAWSSYLAELYF
NA	TRBV6-1	CASSERGTGRAEAFF
NA	TRBV5-6	CASSPESSYEQYF
NA	TRBV5-1	CASSLVGTDKTDTQYF
NA	TRBV18	CASSDGQNTEAFF
NA	TRBV7-7	CASSITGQSPGELFF
NA	TRBV10-3	CAISERDSLWAEAFF
NA	TRBV12-5	CASGLGPHSPYEQYF
NA	TRBV18	CASSPISSYNEQFF
NA	TRBV19	CASSIERPGTGVSYEQYF
NA	TRBV29-1	CSVDAGQGSHEQYF
NA	TRBV4-1	CASSPGQGAASYNEQFF
few	TRBV6-5	CASSPGGAEQYF
NA	TRBV5-1	CASSGDLGDSYNEQFF
NA	TRBV14	CASSPGQGAGNTIYF
NA	TRBV12-5	CASGTPPTNGQAFF
NA	TRBV6-1	CASSETSGLGVTDTQYF
NA	TRBV6-1	CASNDDWGDTQYF
NA	TRBV5-1	CASSLDVSSYEQYF
NA	TRBV7-8	CASSLVSSGTRVQTYEQYF
NA	TRBV19	CASSVAGRSYEQYF
NA	TRBV6-5	CASSASAGNHEQFF
NA	TRBV13	CASSFGVSYNEQFF
NA	TRBV5-6	CASSLGLAGGLGADTQYF
NA	TRBV5-4	CASSLGLTSDYEQYF
NA	TRBV7-3	CASSLGGSYNEQFF
NA	TRBV11-2	CASSFTGYEQYF
NA	TRBV11-2	CASSLPTGMLAGLGEQFF
once	TRBV4-1	CASSPGIFNQPQHF
NA	TRBV5-6	CASSLGGKGNEQFF
NA	TRBV5-1	CASSLAKYNNEQFF
NA	TRBV9	CASSVEVRGGGYTF
NA	TRBV6-5	CASSKAGTGGRYTF
NA	TRBV7-9	CASSLRGRGLAETQYF
few	TRBV19	CASSIGQVNQPQHF
few	TRBV10-3	CATTGGQDYGYTF
NA	TRBV7-9	CASSLDTGSLGEQYF
NA	TRBV7-3	CASSLVLRGVETQYF
NA	TRBV6-4	CASSDFEPLAGVDTQYF
NA	TRBV5-1	CASSFTGGYEQYF